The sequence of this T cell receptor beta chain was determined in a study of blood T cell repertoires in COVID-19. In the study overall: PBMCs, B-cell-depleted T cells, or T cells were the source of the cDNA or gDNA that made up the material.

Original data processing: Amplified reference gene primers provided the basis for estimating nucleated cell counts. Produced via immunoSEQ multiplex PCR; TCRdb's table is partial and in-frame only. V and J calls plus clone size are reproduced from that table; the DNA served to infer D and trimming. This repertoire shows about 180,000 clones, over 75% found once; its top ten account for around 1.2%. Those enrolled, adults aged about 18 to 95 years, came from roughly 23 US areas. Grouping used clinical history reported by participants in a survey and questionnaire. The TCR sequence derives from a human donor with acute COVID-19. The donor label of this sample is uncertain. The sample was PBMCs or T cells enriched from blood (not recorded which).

CDR3 protein: CASSQDSRVPNYGYTF. The CDR3 DNA reads as TGCGCCAGCAGCCAAGATAGCAGGGTCCCAAACTATGGCTACACCTTC. The gene calls are TRBV4-3 and TRBJ1-2, with TRBD1 as a possible D gene (5 bases). V lost 0 bases and J 2 bases, leaving 13 bases between the germline ends. In germline, CDR1 is LGHNA, CDR2 YSLEER. The CDR3 totals 16 residues.